This TCR beta chain is from a study of blood T cell repertoires in COVID-19. About the research overall: Donors in the United States, Italy and Spain gave samples during acute or convalescent COVID-19.

Measured with immunoSEQ multiplex PCR; TCRdb has only the in-frame clones, and not every one. The sample includes some 120,000 clones, about 79% of them seen just once. V lost 0 bases and J lost 7, with 18 bases in between. There are 17 residues in the CDR3. From germline, CDR1 is SGHVS and CDR2 FQNEAQ. The gene calls are TRBV7-8 and TRBJ2-2; a weak D match, TRBD1 (6 bases). Sequenced: peripheral blood. The source is a woman in her forties or fifties with acute or convalescent COVID-19. The CDR3 region is CASSLALFAGEIGELFF. DNA for the CDR3: TGTGCCAGCAGCTTAGCGCTTTTTGCAGGGGAGATCGGGGAGCTGTTTTTT.